This T cell receptor (beta chain) came from a study of OX40 agonist ivuxolimab in advanced cancers. V gave up 3 bases and J gave up 8 bases, with 13 bases separating them. This CDR3 has 12 residues. From germline, CDR1 is SQVTM and CDR2 ANQGSEA. Blood got drawn at baseline, again on cycle 4 day 1, and then on cycle 7 day 1. Assay: immunoSEQ multiplex PCR; the TCRdb copy retains only in-frame clones and omits some. This sample has about 27,000 clones; 81% occur once, and the top ten carry 32%. This chain links TRBV29-1 with TRBJ1-2; D ambiguous. This TCR was recovered from an adult with an advanced solid tumor such as melanoma, head and neck, liver or kidney cancer. The sample here was CD4+ or CD8+ T cells sorted from blood, taken in a trial of the OX40 agonist ivuxolimab. The DNA for the CDR3 is TGCAGCGTTGATATGGGAGTCCGGGGCTACACCTTC. Amino acid sequence: CSVDMGVRGYTF. Full variable domain (missing parts from reference TRBV29-1 and TRBJ1-2): SAVISQKPSRDICQRGTSLTIQCQVDSQVTMMFWYRQQPGQSLTLIATANQGSEATYESGFVIDKFPISRPNLTFSTLTVSNMSPEDSSIYLCSVDMGVRGYTFGSGTRLTVV.